This TCR beta chain is from a study of T cells in Graves' hyperthyroidism and ophthalmopathy. Study information: Prior to any treatment, at the point of initial diagnosis, peripheral blood was collected.

The investigators amplified TCR beta CDR3 regions from RNA transcripts. During a first-round RT-PCR of the TCR CDR3, the HTBI primer set was used. TCRdb re-derived calls from the multiplex PCR reads in MiXCR, one entry per CDR3 protein. Of over 400,000 distinct CDR3 sequences listed, over 12% are singletons. This clonotype has a count of ten or more. The CDR3 is 14 residues long. J gave up 6 bases and V 7 bases, and 11 bases lay outside the gene matches. The germline V gene encodes CDR1 SQVTM and CDR2 ANQGSEA. The origin of this receptor is a man younger than 35 with Graves' ophthalmopathy. The gene calls are TRBV29-1 and TRBJ2-3; 9 bases map to TRBD2. The sequenced sample was blood. The CDR3 sequence is CSASGRGGSDTQYF. The CDR3 coding sequence is TGCAGCGCCTCTGGGCGGGGGGGATCTGATACGCAGTATTTT.